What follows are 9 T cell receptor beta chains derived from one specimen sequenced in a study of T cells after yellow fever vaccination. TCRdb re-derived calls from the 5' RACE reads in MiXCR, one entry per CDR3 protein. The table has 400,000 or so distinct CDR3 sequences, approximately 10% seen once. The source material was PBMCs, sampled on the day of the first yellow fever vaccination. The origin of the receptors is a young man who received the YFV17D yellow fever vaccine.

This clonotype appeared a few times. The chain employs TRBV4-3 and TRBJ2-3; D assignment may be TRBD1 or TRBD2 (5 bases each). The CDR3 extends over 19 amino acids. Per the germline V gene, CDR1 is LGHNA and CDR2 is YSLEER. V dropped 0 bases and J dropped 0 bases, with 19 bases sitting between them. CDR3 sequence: CASSQDDIGTWTSTDTQYF. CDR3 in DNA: TGCGCCAGCAGCCAAGATGATATCGGGACGTGGACTAGCACAGATACGCAGTATTTT.

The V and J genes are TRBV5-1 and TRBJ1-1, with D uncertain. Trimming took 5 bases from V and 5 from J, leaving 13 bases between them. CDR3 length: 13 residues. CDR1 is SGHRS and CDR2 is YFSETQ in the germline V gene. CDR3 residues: CASRTAGMTEAFF. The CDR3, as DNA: TGCGCCAGCAGAACCGCGGGGATGACTGAAGCTTTCTTT.

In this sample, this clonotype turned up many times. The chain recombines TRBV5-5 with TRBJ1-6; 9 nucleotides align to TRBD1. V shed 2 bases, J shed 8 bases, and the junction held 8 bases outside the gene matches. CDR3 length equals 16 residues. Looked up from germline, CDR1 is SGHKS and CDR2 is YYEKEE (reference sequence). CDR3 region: CASSLRTGARDSPLHF. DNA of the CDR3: TGTGCCAGCAGCTTAAGGACAGGGGCGCGCGATTCACCCCTCCACTTT.

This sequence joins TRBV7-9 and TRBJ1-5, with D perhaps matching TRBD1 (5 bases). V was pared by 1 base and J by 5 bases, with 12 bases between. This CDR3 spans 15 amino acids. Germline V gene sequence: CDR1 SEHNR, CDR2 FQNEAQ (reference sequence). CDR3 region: CASSLVGGKDQPQHF. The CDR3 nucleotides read TGTGCCAGCAGCTTAGTTGGGGGGAAGGATCAGCCCCAGCATTTT.

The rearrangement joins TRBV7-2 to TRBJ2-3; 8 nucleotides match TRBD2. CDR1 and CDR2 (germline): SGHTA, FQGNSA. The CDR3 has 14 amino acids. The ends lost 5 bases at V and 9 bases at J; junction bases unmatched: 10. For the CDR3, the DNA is TGTGCCAGCAGCCCGGGAGGGTCAGCCGGCACGCAGTATTTT. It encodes CASSPGGSAGTQYF.

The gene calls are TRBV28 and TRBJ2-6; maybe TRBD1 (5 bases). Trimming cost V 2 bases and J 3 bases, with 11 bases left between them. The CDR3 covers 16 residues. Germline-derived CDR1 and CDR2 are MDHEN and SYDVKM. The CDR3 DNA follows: TGTGCCAGCAGTTTACCGACAGTCAATGGGGCCAACGTCCTGACTTTC. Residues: CASSLPTVNGANVLTF.

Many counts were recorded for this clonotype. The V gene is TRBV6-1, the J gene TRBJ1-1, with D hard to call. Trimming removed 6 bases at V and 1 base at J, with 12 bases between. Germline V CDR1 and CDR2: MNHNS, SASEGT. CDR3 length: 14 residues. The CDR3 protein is CASSPLRKNTEAFF. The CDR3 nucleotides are TGTGCCAGCAGCCCCCTCCGGAAGAACACTGAAGCTTTCTTT.

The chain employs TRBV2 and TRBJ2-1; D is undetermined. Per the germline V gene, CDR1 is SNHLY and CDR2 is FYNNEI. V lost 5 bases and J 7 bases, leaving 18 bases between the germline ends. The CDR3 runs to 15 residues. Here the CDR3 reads CASSPGRINLNEQFF. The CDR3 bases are TGTGCCAGCAGTCCCGGACGGATCAACCTTAATGAGCAGTTCTTC.

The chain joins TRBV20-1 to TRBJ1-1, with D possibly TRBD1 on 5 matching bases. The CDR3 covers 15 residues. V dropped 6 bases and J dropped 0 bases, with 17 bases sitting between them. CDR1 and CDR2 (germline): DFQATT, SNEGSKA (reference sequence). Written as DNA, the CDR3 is TGCAGTGCCCCTGACCCGGGACGGATGAACACTGAAGCTTTCTTT. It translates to CSAPDPGRMNTEAFF.